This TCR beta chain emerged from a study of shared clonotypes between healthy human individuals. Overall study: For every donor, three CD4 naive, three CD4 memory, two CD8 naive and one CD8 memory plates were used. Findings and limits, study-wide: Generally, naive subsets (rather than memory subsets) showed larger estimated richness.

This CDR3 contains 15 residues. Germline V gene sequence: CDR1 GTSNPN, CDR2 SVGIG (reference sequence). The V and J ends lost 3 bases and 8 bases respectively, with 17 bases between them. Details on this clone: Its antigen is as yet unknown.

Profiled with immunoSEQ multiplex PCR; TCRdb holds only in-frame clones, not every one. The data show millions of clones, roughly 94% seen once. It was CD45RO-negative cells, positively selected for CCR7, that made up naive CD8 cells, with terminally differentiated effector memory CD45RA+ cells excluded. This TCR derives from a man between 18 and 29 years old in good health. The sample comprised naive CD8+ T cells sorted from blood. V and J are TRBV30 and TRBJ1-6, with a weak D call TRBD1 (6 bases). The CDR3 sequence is CAWSNQGRGYSPLHF. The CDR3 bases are TGTGCCTGGAGCAATCAGGGGCGTGGGTATTCACCCCTCCACTTT.